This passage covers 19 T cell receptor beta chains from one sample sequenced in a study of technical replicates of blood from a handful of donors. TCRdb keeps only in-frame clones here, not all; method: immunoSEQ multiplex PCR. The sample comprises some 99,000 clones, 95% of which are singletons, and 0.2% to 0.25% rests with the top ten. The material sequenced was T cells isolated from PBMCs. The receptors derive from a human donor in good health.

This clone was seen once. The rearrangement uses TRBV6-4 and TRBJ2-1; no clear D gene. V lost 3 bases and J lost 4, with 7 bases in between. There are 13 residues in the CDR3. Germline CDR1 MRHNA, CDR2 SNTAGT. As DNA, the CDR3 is TGTGCCAGCAGTGAGAACTTTTACAATGAGCAGTTCTTC. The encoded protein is CASSENFYNEQFF.

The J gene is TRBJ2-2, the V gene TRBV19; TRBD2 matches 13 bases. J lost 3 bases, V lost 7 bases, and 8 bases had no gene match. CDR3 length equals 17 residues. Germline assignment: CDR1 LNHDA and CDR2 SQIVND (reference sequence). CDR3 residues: CASNTPGLAGYTGELFF. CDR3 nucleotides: TGTGCCAGTAACACCCCGGGACTAGCGGGGTACACCGGGGAGCTGTTTTTT. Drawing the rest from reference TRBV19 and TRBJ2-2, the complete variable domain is DGGITQSPKYLFRKEGQNVTLSCEQNLNHDAMYWYRQDPGQGLRLIYYSQIVNDFQKGDIAEGYSVSREKKESFPLTVTSAQKNPTAFYLCASNTPGLAGYTGELFFGEGSRLTVL.

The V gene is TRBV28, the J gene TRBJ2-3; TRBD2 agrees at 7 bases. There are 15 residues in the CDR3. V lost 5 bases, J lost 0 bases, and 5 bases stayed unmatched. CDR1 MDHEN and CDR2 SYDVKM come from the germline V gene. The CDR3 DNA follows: TGTGCCAGCAGTGGGACTATAAGAAGCACAGATACGCAGTATTTT. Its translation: CASSGTIRSTDTQYF.

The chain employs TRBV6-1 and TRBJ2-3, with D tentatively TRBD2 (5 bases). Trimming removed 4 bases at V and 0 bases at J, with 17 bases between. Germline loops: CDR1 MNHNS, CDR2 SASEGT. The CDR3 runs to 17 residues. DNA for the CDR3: TGTGCCAGCAGTGCATCTCCGGGCGGGCTTAGCACAGATACGCAGTATTTT. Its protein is CASSASPGGLSTDTQYF.

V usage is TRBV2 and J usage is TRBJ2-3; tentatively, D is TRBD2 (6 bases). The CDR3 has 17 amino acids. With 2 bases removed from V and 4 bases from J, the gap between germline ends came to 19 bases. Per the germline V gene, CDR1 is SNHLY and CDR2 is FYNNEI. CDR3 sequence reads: CASSELWAVTSSDTQYF. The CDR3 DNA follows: TGTGCCAGCAGTGAACTCTGGGCGGTTACTAGCTCAGATACGCAGTATTTT.

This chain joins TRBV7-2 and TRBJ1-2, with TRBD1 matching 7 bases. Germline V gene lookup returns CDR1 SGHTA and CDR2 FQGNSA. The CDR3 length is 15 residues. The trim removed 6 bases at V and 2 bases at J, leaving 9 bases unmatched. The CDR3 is CASRSGQDPNYGYTF. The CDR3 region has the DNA TGTGCCAGCAGATCCGGACAGGACCCAAACTATGGCTACACCTTC.

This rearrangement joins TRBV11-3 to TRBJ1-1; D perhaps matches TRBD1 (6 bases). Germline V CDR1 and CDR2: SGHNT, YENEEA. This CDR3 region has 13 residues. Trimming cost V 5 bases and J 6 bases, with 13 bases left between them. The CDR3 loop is CASSLSRQAEAFF. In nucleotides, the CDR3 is TGTGCCAGCAGCCTCAGTAGACAGGCTGAAGCTTTCTTT.

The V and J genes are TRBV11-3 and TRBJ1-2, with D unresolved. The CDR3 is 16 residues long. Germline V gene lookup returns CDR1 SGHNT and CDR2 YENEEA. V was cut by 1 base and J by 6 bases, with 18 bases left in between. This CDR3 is CASSLGGLTLIDGYTF. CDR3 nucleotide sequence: TGTGCCAGCAGCTTAGGAGGTCTTACACTTATAGATGGCTACACCTTC.

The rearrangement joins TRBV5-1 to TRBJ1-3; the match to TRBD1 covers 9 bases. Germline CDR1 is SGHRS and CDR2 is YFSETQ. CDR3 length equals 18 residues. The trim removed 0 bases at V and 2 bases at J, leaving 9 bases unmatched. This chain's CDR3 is CASSLGGGTGSPGNTIYF. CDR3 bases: TGCGCCAGCAGCTTGGGAGGCGGGACAGGGAGTCCTGGAAACACCATATATTTT.

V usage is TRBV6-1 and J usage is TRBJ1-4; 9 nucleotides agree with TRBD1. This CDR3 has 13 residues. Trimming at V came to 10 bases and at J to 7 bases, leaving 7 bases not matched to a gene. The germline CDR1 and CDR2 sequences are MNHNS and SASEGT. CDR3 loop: CATHRDRAEKLFF. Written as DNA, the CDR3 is TGTGCCACCCACCGGGACAGGGCTGAAAAACTGTTTTTT.

CDR3 sequence: CASSLVGSSYNEQFF. DNA of the CDR3: TGTGCCAGCAGCTTAGTAGGGAGCTCCTACAATGAGCAGTTCTTC. The rearrangement uses TRBV11-3 and TRBJ2-1, with D tentatively TRBD2 (5 bases). V lost 1 base, J lost 0 bases, and 7 bases lay in between. Germline V gives CDR1 SGHNT, CDR2 YENEEA. The CDR3 totals 15 residues.

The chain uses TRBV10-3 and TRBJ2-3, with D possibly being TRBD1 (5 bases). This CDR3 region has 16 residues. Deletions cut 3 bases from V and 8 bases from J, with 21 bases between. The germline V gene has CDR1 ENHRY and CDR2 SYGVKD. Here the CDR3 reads CAISDPTRQGTGTQYF. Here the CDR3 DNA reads TGTGCCATCAGTGATCCTACGCGGCAGGGCACGGGTACGCAGTATTTT.

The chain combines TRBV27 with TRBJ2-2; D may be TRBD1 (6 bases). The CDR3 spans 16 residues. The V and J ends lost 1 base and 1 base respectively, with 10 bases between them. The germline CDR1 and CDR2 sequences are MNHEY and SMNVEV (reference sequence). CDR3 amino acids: CASSLLAGENTGELFF. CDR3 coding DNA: TGTGCCAGCAGTTTATTGGCAGGGGAGAACACCGGGGAGCTGTTTTTT.

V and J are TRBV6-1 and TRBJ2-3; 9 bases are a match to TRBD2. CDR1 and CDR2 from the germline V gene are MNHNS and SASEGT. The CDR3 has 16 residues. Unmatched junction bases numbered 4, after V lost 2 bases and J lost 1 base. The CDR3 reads CASSEYLAGRTDTQYF. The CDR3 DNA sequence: TGTGCCAGCAGTGAATACCTAGCGGGACGCACAGATACGCAGTATTTT.

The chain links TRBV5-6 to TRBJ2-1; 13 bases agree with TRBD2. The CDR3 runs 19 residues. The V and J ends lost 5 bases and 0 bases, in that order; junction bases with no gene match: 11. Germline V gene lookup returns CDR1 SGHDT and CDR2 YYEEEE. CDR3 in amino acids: CASRSGLAGTQSSYNEQFF. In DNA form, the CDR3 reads TGTGCCAGCAGATCGGGACTAGCGGGAACCCAGAGCTCCTACAATGAGCAGTTCTTC.

CDR3 in amino acids: CASSPPNLVGTDNSPLHF. The CDR3 bases are TGTGCCAGCTCACCACCGAATCTTGTCGGGACAGATAATTCACCCCTCCACTTT. The V and J genes are TRBV18 and TRBJ1-6; the match to TRBD1 covers 7 bases. V lost 0 bases and J lost 5; bases outside the gene matches: 10. This CDR3 has 18 amino acids. The V gene's germline CDR1 is KGHSH and CDR2 LQKENI.

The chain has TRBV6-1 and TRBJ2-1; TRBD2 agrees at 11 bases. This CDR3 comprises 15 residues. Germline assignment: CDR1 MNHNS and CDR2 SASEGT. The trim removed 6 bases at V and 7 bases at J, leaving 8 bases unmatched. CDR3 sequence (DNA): TGTGCCAGCAGGGCCCTAGCGGGAGGAGGGAATGAGCAGTTCTTC. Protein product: CASRALAGGGNEQFF.

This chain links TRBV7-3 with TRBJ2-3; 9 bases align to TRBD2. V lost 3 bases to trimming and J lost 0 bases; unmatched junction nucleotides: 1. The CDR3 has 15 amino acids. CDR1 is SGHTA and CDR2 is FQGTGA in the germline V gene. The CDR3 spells CASSLAGGSTDTQYF. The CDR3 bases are TGTGCCAGCAGCTTGGCGGGGGGGAGCACAGATACGCAGTATTTT.

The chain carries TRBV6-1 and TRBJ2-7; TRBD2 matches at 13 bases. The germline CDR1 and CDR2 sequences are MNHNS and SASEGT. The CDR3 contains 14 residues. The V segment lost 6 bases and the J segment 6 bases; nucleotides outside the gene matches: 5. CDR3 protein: CASSPGLAGVEQYF. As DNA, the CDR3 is TGTGCCAGCAGCCCCGGACTAGCGGGAGTCGAGCAGTACTTC.